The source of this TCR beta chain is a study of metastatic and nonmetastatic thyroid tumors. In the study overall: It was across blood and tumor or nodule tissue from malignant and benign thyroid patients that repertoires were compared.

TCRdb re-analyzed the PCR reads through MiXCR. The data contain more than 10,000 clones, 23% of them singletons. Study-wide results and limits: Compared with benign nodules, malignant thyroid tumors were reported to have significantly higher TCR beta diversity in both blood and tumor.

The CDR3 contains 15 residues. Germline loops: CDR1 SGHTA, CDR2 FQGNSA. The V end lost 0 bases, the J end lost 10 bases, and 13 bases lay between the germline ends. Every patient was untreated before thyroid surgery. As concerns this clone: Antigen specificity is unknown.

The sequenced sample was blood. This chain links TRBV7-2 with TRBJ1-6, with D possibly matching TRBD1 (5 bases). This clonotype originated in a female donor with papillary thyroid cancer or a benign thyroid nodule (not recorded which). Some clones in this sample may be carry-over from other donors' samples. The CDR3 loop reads CASSLAPGNSSPLHF. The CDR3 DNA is TGTGCCAGCAGCTTAGCGCCAGGGAACAGCTCACCCCTCCACTTT.